This TCR beta chain comes out of a study of beta chain features in type 1 diabetes. This CDR3 spans 13 amino acids. CDR1 is SNHLY and CDR2 is FYNNEI in the germline V gene. Between the trimmed V and J ends, which lost 0 bases and 6 bases, there was a span of 9 bases. Comment on this clone: No antigen is known for it.

The entirety of the isolated RNA underwent reverse transcription, so expressed TCRB transcripts were sequenced. Naive, central memory and regulatory T cell samples produced a mean of roughly 3.5 million reads. Clones were sequenced by immunoSEQ multiplex PCR, and TCRdb holds only the in-frame ones, with some missing. The repertoire consists of under 300,000 clones, with about 30% occurring once and the leading ten covering approximately 4%. Findings and caveats of the study: Because the template was cDNA, high-expressing cells might be over-represented.

The receptor's source is a man in his thirties or forties in good health. V is TRBV2 and J is TRBJ2-7; D gene uncertain. Source material: central memory CD4+ T cells from blood. The CDR3 DNA follows: TGTGCCAGCAGTGAAGCGCGTAGAGCCGAGCAGTACTTC. It translates to CASSEARRAEQYF.